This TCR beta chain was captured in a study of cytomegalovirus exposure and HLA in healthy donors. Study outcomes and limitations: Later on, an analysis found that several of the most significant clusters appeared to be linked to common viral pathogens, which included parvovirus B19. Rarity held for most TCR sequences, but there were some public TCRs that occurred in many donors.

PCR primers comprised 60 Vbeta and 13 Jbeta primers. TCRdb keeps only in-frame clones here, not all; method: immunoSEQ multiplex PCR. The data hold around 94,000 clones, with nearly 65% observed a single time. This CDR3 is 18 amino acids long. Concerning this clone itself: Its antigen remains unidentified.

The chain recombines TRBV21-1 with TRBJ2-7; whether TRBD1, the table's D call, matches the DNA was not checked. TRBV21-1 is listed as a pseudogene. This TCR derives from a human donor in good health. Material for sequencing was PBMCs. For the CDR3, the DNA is TGTGCCAGCAGCAAAGGGCCCGAGACGACAGGGTCCAACTACGAGCAGTACTTC. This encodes CASSKGPETTGSNYEQYF.